A single sample gave rise to the 21 T cell receptor beta chains below, sequenced in a study of blood T cell repertoires in COVID-19. Clones were sequenced by immunoSEQ multiplex PCR, and TCRdb holds only the in-frame ones, with some missing. The table lists roughly 230,000 clones, roughly 84% of them singletons. Sequenced material: PBMCs or T cells enriched from blood (not recorded which). These receptor sequences come from a woman in her forties or fifties who had been exposed to COVID-19.

This clone was recorded at least ten times. CDR3 DNA: TGTGCCAGCAGCGAACGACAGGGTCGGGGCTACACCTTC. Translating gives CASSERQGRGYTF. V gene TRBV5-5 combines with J gene TRBJ1-2; TRBD1 matches 7 bases. CDR1 and CDR2 from the germline V gene are SGHKS and YYEKEE (reference sequence). The CDR3 is 13 amino acids. Trimming removed 4 bases from V and 8 bases from J; junction bases left unmatched: 8. Full variable domain (remainder filled in from reference TRBV5-5 and TRBJ1-2): DAGVTQSPTHLIKTRGQQVTLRCSPISGHKSVSWYQQVLGQGPQFIFQYYEKEERGRGNFPDRFSARQFPNYSSELNVNALLLGDSALYLCASSERQGRGYTFGSGTRLTVV.

The V gene is TRBV5-1, the J gene TRBJ2-2; TRBD2 is a possible D gene (5 bases). The V end was cut by 2 bases, the J end by 1 base, with 9 bases between. The length of the CDR3 is 15 residues. Germline V lookup: CDR1 SGHRS, CDR2 YFSETQ. This CDR3 is CASSFGLQNTGELFF. DNA of the CDR3: TGCGCCAGCAGCTTCGGACTGCAGAACACCGGGGAGCTGTTTTTT.

On this clone: One junction end does not reproduce the germline sequence, and a read error may be involved. V and J are TRBV5-6 and TRBJ1-1; D is uncertain. The CDR3 spans 13 residues. Germline values: CDR1 SGHDT, CDR2 YYEEEE. The CDR3 sequence: CASSFRRNSEAFF. In DNA, the CDR3 is TGTGCCAGCAGCTTTCGACGGAACAGTGAAGCTTTCTTT.

The CDR3 protein is CASSFRGGGTDTQYF. DNA of the CDR3: TGTGCCAGCAGTTTCCGCGGGGGGGGCACAGATACGCAGTATTTT. The V call is TRBV6-2 or TRBV6-3, the J call TRBJ2-3, with 9 bases fitting TRBD2. The J segment lost 1 base and the V segment lost 4 bases, leaving 3 bases of the junction unmatched. From germline, CDR1 is MNHEY and CDR2 SVGEGT. The CDR3 loop spans 15 amino acids.

The chain combines TRBV6-5 with TRBJ1-1; D ambiguous. The CDR3 totals 15 residues. Trimming shortened V by 6 bases and J by 4 bases, and 18 bases separated the two germline ends. Per the germline V gene, CDR1 is MNHEY and CDR2 is SVGAGI. The CDR3 DNA follows: TGTGCCAGCAGACTACAGAACAGCGGCGCCACTGAAGCTTTCTTT. It yields the protein CASRLQNSGATEAFF.

The rearrangement links TRBV29-1 to TRBJ1-3; D may be TRBD1 (6 bases). Trimming took 5 bases from V and 2 from J, leaving 13 bases between them. Germline CDR1 is SQVTM and CDR2 is ANQGSEA. The CDR3 consists of 14 residues. As DNA, the CDR3 is TGCAGCGTTCTCGACAGGCAAGCTGGAAACACCATATATTTT. Protein sequence: CSVLDRQAGNTIYF.

V usage is TRBV11-2 and J usage is TRBJ2-3, with D tentatively TRBD1 (6 bases). The germline CDR1 and CDR2 sequences are SGHAT and FQNNGV. Trimming removed 1 base from V and 1 base from J, with 9 bases in between. The CDR3 is 15 amino acids. In DNA form, the CDR3 reads TGTGCCAGCAGCTTAGGATCAGGGGGCACAGATACGCAGTATTTT. Amino acids: CASSLGSGGTDTQYF.

Worth noting for this clone: The same CDR3 is also encoded by other DNA sequences in this sample. This chain joins TRBV18 and TRBJ1-1; 8 bases agree with TRBD1. V dropped 1 base and J dropped 4; count of bases not matched to a gene: 5. This CDR3 region has 15 residues. In germline, CDR1 is KGHSH, CDR2 LQKENI. DNA of the CDR3: TGTGCCAGCTCACCACTACAGGGGGGAGGCACTGAAGCTTTCTTT. Translating it yields CASSPLQGGGTEAFF.

As for this clone: A read error may explain this, as a much larger clone is one base away. This chain links TRBV5-1 with TRBJ1-1, with TRBD1 matching 8 bases. Germline CDR1 SGHRS, CDR2 YFSETQ. V dropped 6 bases and J dropped 1; count of bases not matched to a gene: 8. The CDR3 spans 15 residues. The CDR3 protein is CASNYDRGRNTEAFF. The CDR3 bases are TGCGCCAGCAACTATGACAGGGGCCGGAACACTGAAGCTTTCTTT.

This chain uses TRBV19 with TRBJ1-5; perhaps TRBD1 as D (5 bases). Per germline, CDR1 LNHDA and CDR2 SQIVND (reference sequence). With 6 bases removed from V and 2 bases from J, the gap between germline ends came to 14 bases. CDR3 length: 15 residues. CDR3 residues: CASSPGWGGNQPQHF. Here the CDR3 DNA reads TGTGCCAGTAGCCCCGGGTGGGGGGGCAATCAGCCCCAGCATTTT. Complete variable domain (other parts from reference TRBV19 and TRBJ1-5): DGGITQSPKYLFRKEGQNVTLSCEQNLNHDAMYWYRQDPGQGLRLIYYSQIVNDFQKGDIAEGYSVSREKKESFPLTVTSAQKNPTAFYLCASSPGWGGNQPQHFGDGTRLSIL.

The J gene is TRBJ2-5, the V gene TRBV29-1, with D perhaps TRBD1 (5 bases). Trimming removed 4 bases from V and 1 base from J, with 10 bases in between. Germline CDR1 is SQVTM and CDR2 is ANQGSEA. This CDR3 is 13 amino acids long. In nucleotides, the CDR3 is TGCAGCGTTGGGAACAGGCTCCAAGAGACCCAGTACTTC. This codes for CSVGNRLQETQYF.

This CDR3 reads CASSVEEGRGSPLHF. CDR3 nucleotides: TGTGCCAGCAGCGTAGAGGAGGGGCGAGGATCACCCCTCCACTTT. The V gene is TRBV9, the J gene TRBJ1-6; D might be TRBD1 (5 bases). Between the trimmed V and J ends, which lost 0 bases and 10 bases, there was a span of 14 bases. Germline V gene lookup returns CDR1 SGDLS and CDR2 YYNGEE. CDR3 length: 15 amino acids.

This sequence joins TRBV5-8 and TRBJ1-6, with D unresolved. Germline loops: CDR1 SGHTS, CDR2 YDEGEE. Trimming took 4 bases from V and 12 from J, leaving 17 bases between them. This CDR3 has 14 amino acids. CDR3 protein: CASSLGGAQRPLHF. CDR3 DNA: TGTGCCAGCAGCCTGGGAGGTGCCCAGAGACCCCTCCACTTT.

This chain joins TRBV6-5 and TRBJ1-3; weak D call: TRBD1 (5 bases). The CDR3 loop spans 13 amino acids. Germline V gene sequence: CDR1 MNHEY, CDR2 SVGAGI. V lost 10 bases to trimming and J lost 4 bases, with 14 bases between them. The chain's CDR3 is CATRGGNGNTIYF. In DNA, the CDR3 is TGTGCCACCCGCGGGGGTAACGGAAACACCATATATTTT.

This chain links TRBV19 with TRBJ1-2; D may be TRBD1 (6 bases). Germline CDR1 is LNHDA and CDR2 is SQIVND (reference sequence). Trimming left V 9 bases short and J 8 bases short, with 19 bases between. This CDR3 comprises 13 residues. The CDR3 nucleotides read TGTGCCAGAGGAGGGGGGAGGGCGGAAGGCTACACCTTC. It codes for CARGGGRAEGYTF.

J is TRBJ1-5 and V is TRBV6-5; 9 bases agree with TRBD1. CDR1 is MNHEY and CDR2 is SVGAGI in the germline V gene. With V trimmed by 9 bases and J by 3 bases, 6 bases remained unmatched. The CDR3 covers 14 residues. The CDR3 loop reads CASSGTGYNQPQHF. The CDR3 nucleotides are TGTGCCAGTTCCGGGACAGGGTACAATCAGCCCCAGCATTTT.

The chain links TRBV7-2 to TRBJ1-1; no firm D call. Per the germline V gene, CDR1 is SGHTA and CDR2 is FQGNSA. V was cut by 5 bases and J by 0 bases, with 13 bases left in between. This CDR3 comprises 15 residues. The CDR3 region is CASSRRGAMNTEAFF. CDR3 DNA sequence: TGTGCCAGCAGCCGCCGGGGAGCGATGAACACTGAAGCTTTCTTT. The complete variable domain, with remaining parts taken from reference TRBV7-2 and TRBJ1-1, reads GAGVSQSPSNKVTEKGKDVELRCDPISGHTALYWYRQSLGQGLEFLIYFQGNSAPDKSGLPSDRFSAERTGGSVSTLTIQRTQQEDSAVYLCASSRRGAMNTEAFFGQGTRLTVV.

This rearrangement joins TRBV18 to TRBJ1-6; 7 bases line up with TRBD1. Germline CDR1 reads KGHSH; CDR2 reads LQKENI. V gave up 8 bases and J gave up 0 bases; unmatched junction bases: 1. The CDR3 spans 14 residues. The DNA for the CDR3 is TGTGCCAGCCGGACAGGCTCCTATAATTCACCCCTCCACTTT. Translation gives CASRTGSYNSPLHF.

In DNA, the CDR3 is TGTGCCATCAGTGAGAAGGGACAGGGGAACACTGAAGCTTTCTTT. As protein: CAISEKGQGNTEAFF. This chain joins TRBV10-3 and TRBJ1-1; 9 nucleotides line up with TRBD1. The CDR3 has 15 residues. J gave up 1 base and V 2 bases, and 2 bases lay outside the gene matches. Germline CDR1 reads ENHRY; CDR2 reads SYGVKD.

This clone was counted between two and nine times. The V call is TRBV5-4, the J call TRBJ2-2; the match to TRBD2 covers 10 bases. The germline V gene has CDR1 SGHNT and CDR2 YYREEE (reference sequence). The CDR3 totals 16 residues. V gave up 3 bases and J gave up 4 bases; unmatched junction bases: 6. CDR3 in DNA: TGTGCCAGCAGCTCTCAAGCGGGGGGGCGCACCGGGGAGCTGTTTTTT. This encodes CASSSQAGGRTGELFF. Looking up the rest from reference TRBV5-4 and TRBJ2-2 gives the full variable domain: ETGVTQSPTHLIKTRGQQVTLRCSSQSGHNTVSWYQQALGQGPQFIFQYYREEENGRGNFPPRFSGLQFPNYSSELNVNALELDDSALYLCASSSQAGGRTGELFFGEGSRLTVL.

V gene TRBV3-1 (or the pseudogene TRBV3-2) combines with J gene TRBJ1-1, with TRBD1 matching 11 bases. V lost 1 base, J lost 11 bases, and 9 bases stayed unmatched. Germline CDR1 reads LGHDT; CDR2 reads YNNKEL (reference sequence). This CDR3 spans 15 amino acids. CDR3 sequence: CASSQGTGGARWAFF. CDR3 nucleotides: TGTGCCAGCAGCCAAGGGACAGGGGGCGCGCGTTGGGCTTTCTTT.